This TCR beta chain was documented in a study of blood T cell repertoires in COVID-19. The data were produced by immunoSEQ multiplex PCR, yet TCRdb's version contains in-frame clones alone and is incomplete. The table includes over 200,000 clones, roughly 89% detected once. Germline V gene data show CDR1 as SEHNR and CDR2 as FQNEAQ (reference sequence). V lost 4 bases, J lost 5 bases, and 9 bases stayed unmatched. This CDR3 is 15 amino acids long. The participants were between about 18 and 90 years old and came from some 23 US areas. Researchers sorted participants into cohorts using their self-reported clinical history. Each recovered donor of Cohort 3 presented with two negative PCRs, clearance, or symptom resolution.

The TCR sequence derives from a man in his forties who had recovered from COVID-19. What was sequenced was PBMCs or T cells enriched from blood (not recorded which). V is TRBV7-9 and J is TRBJ2-5, with 8 bases aligning to TRBD1. The CDR3 sequence: CASSSVTGGRETQYF. The CDR3 DNA reads TGTGCCAGCAGCTCCGTTACAGGGGGTAGGGAGACCCAGTACTTC.